The present T cell receptor (beta chain) was sequenced within a study of cytomegalovirus exposure and HLA in healthy donors. Study outcomes and limitations: After further analysis at a later stage, roughly 16,000 TCR beta sequences were associated with HLA alleles at 0.05 false discovery rate.

CDR1 SGHTA and CDR2 FQGTGA come from the germline V gene. The CDR3 covers 15 residues. The ends were cut back, 5 bases at V and 1 base at J, with 11 bases in the middle. PCR involved 60 Vbeta and 13 Jbeta primers. TCRdb's table, derived via immunoSEQ multiplex PCR, lists solely in-frame clones and lacks some. The sample yields about 140,000 clones, 70% to 80% seen once. As regards this clone: Its antigen remains unidentified.

The receptor was derived from a male donor in good health and CMV-seronegative. The chain uses TRBV7-3 and TRBJ2-2, with a possible D match to TRBD1 (6 bases). The sample comprised PBMCs. CDR3 loop: CASSPPGQNTGELFF. DNA for the CDR3: TGTGCCAGCAGCCCCCCGGGACAGAACACCGGGGAGCTGTTTTTT.